The present T cell receptor (beta chain) was sequenced within a study of blood T cells in healthy people across ages. Points from the study as a whole: In these data, TCR beta diversity tracked strongly with naive T cell percentage.

With a J-beta primer mix and a sample-barcoded 5' primer, a second PCR ran about 6 to 11 cycles. All samples yielded 2.5 million or more CDR3-containing paired-end reads. TCRdb processed the 5' RACE reads anew with MiXCR; each CDR3 protein has one entry. The table includes 700,000 to 800,000 distinct CDR3 sequences, 40% to 45% detected once. The V end was cut by 3 bases, the J end by 3 bases, with 11 bases between. There are 13 residues in the CDR3. From germline, CDR1 is GTSNPN and CDR2 SVGIG (reference sequence). About this clonotype: As yet, its antigen is unknown.

The sample consisted of blood. The TCR originated in a woman between 55 and 75 years old in good health. V is TRBV30 and J is TRBJ1-1; maybe TRBD1 (5 bases). The CDR3 loop reads CAWSRQGYTEAFF. The DNA of the CDR3 is TGTGCCTGGAGCCGGCAGGGCTACACTGAAGCTTTCTTT.